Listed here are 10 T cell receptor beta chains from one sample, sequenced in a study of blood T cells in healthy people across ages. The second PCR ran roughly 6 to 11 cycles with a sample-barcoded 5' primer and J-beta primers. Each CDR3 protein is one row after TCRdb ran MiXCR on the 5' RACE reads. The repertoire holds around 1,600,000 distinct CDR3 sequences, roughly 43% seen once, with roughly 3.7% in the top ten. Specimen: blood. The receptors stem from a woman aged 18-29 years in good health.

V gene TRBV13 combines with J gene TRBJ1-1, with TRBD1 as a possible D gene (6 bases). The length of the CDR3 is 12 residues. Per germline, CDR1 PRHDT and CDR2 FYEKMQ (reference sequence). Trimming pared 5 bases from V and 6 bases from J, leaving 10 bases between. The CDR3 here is CASSPWTAEAFF. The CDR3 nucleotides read TGTGCCAGCAGCCCATGGACAGCTGAAGCTTTCTTT.

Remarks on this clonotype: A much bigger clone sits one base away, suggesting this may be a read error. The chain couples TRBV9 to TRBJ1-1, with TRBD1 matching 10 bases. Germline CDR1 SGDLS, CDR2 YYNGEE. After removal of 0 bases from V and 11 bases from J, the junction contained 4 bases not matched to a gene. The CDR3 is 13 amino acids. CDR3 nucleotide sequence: TGTGCCAGCAGCGTAGCGATGGACAGGGGGGCTTTCTTT. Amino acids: CASSVAMDRGAFF.

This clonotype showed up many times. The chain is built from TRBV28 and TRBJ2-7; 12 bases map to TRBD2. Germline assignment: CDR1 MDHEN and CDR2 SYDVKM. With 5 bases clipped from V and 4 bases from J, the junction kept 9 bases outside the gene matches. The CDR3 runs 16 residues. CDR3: CASSPRLAGVSYEQYF. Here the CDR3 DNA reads TGTGCCAGCAGTCCACGACTAGCGGGAGTGAGTTACGAGCAGTACTTC.

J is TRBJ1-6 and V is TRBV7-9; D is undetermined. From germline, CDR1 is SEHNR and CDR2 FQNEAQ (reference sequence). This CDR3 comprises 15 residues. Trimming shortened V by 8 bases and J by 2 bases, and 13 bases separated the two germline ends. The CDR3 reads CASAAWSPYNSPLHF. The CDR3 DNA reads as TGTGCCAGCGCAGCCTGGAGCCCCTATAATTCACCCCTCCACTTT.

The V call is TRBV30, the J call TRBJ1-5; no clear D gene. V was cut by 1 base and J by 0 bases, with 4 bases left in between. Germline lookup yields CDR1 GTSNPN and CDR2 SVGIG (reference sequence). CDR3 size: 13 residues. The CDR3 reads CAWSGGSNQPQHF. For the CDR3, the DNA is TGTGCCTGGAGTGGGGGTAGCAATCAGCCCCAGCATTTT.

The CDR3 protein is CASSERRQYTGELFF. CDR3 coding DNA: TGTGCCAGCAGTGAACGACGACAGTACACCGGGGAGCTGTTTTTT. The V gene is TRBV27, the J gene TRBJ2-2; a possible D gene is TRBD1 (5 bases). Germline V gene sequence: CDR1 MNHEY, CDR2 SMNVEV (reference sequence). This CDR3 has 15 residues. V was shortened by 5 bases and J by 3 bases, with 13 bases between the two germline ends.

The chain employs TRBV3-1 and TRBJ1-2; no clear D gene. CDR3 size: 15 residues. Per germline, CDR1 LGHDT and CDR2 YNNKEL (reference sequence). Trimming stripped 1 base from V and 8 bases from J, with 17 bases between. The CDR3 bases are TGTGCCAGCAGCCAAGGACACAGAACTATACAAGGCTACACCTTC. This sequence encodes CASSQGHRTIQGYTF.

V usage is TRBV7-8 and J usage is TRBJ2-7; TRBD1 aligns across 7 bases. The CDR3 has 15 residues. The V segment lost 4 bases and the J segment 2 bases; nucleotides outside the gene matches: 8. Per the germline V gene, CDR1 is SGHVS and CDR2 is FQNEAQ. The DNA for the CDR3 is TGTGCCAGCAGCTGGGGACAAACAGGGGCCTACGAGCAGTACTTC. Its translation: CASSWGQTGAYEQYF.

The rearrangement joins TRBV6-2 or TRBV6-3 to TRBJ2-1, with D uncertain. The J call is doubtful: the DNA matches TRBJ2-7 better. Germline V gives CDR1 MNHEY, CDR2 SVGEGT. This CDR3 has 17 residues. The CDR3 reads CASSYSRSVSLYNEQYF. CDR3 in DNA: TGTGCCAGCAGTTACTCGCGCAGCGTTTCATTGTACAATGAGCAGTACTTC.

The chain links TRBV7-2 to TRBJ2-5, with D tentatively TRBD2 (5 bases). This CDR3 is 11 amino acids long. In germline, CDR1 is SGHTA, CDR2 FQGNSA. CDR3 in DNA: TGTGCAGCTTCTACTAGGGAGACCCAGTACTTC. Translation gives CAASTRETQYF.